This T cell receptor (beta chain) was retrieved from a study of cytomegalovirus exposure and HLA in healthy donors. The CDR3 runs 15 residues. V shed 11 bases and J 0 bases; nucleotides not matched to a gene: 7. The germline V gene has CDR1 MDHEN and CDR2 SYDVKM. Vbeta (60) and Jbeta (13) primers were used in the PCR. Original methodology: Later analysis identified roughly 84 million unique TCR beta chains, about 11 million shared. Clones were read by immunoSEQ multiplex PCR, and TCRdb kept only the in-frame ones, dropping some. The V and J calls and the clone size are those of that table, but D and trimming were determined from the DNA. The sample includes about 170,000 clones, roughly 85% of them seen just once.

The sequenced material came from PBMCs. V and J are TRBV28 and TRBJ1-4; 9 nucleotides agree with TRBD1. This sequence was found in a woman between 50 and 59 years old in good health and CMV-seropositive. Here the CDR3 DNA reads TGTGCCTCCGAGACAGGGGGTGCAACTAATGAAAAACTGTTTTTT. As protein: CASETGGATNEKLFF.